Each of the 3 T cell receptor beta chains below was sequenced from the same sample in a study of T cells in Graves' hyperthyroidism and ophthalmopathy. RNA transcripts served as the template for amplifying TCR beta CDR3 regions. During a first-round RT-PCR of the TCR CDR3, the HTBI primer set was used. One entry per CDR3 protein, called by TCRdb with MiXCR from the multiplex PCR reads. The sample carries 640,000 or so distinct CDR3 sequences, roughly 14% recorded once. The sample consisted of blood. All receptors derive from a woman in her forties with Graves' ophthalmopathy.

This clonotype has at least ten counts. The gene calls are TRBV12-3 or TRBV12-4 and TRBJ2-7; 8 bases map to TRBD2. The CDR3 is 14 residues long. The V segment lost 3 bases and the J segment 4 bases; nucleotides outside the gene matches: 5. CDR3 sequence reads: CASSLFLAGYEQYF. The CDR3 coding sequence is TGTGCCAGCAGTTTGTTTCTAGCGGGTTACGAGCAGTACTTC.

Only a few counts were recorded for this clonotype. The chain combines TRBV27 with TRBJ1-2; the D gene is possibly TRBD1 (5 bases). Germline-derived CDR1 and CDR2 are MNHEY and SMNVEV (reference sequence). Trimming removed 3 bases from V and 2 bases from J, with 13 bases in between. The length of the CDR3 is 15 residues. In DNA, the CDR3 is TGTGCCAGCAGTTTTCAGGGTGAATCAAACTATGGCTACACCTTC. Protein sequence: CASSFQGESNYGYTF.

The chain couples TRBV12-3 or TRBV12-4 to TRBJ1-2; D is uncertain. CDR3 length: 16 residues. V shed 0 bases and J shed 8 bases, with 19 bases lying between them. The CDR3 sequence: CASSLAFNSGEGGYTF. The CDR3, as DNA: TGTGCCAGCAGTTTAGCTTTTAACAGCGGGGAGGGAGGCTACACCTTC.